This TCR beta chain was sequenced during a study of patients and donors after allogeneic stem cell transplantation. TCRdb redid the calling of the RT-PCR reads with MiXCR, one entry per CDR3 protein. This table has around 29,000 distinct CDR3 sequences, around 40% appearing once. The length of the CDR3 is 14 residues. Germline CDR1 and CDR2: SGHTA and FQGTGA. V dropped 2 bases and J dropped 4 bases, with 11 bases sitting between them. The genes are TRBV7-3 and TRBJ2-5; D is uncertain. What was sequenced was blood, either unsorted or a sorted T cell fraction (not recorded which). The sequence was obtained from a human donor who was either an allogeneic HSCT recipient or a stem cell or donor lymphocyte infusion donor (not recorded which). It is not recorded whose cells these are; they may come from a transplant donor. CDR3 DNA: TGTGCCAGCAGCTTAGGCCCACCAGGAGAGACCCAGTACTTC. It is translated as CASSLGPPGETQYF.